This T cell receptor beta chain was identified during a study of cytomegalovirus exposure and HLA in healthy donors. The PCR ran on 60 Vbeta and 13 Jbeta primers. TCRdb's table, derived via immunoSEQ multiplex PCR, lists solely in-frame clones and lacks some. The sample has around 110,000 clones, just over 70% seen once. All donors participated as healthy donors of bone marrow. The CDR3 is made up of 15 amino acids. Germline V gene sequence: CDR1 MGHRA, CDR2 YSYEKL. Trimming cost V 0 bases and J 0 bases, with 6 bases left between them. Study-wide findings and caveats: Some public TCRs appeared in many individuals, while most sequences were rare.

In its sample, this clone was seen a few times. Its antigen is as yet unknown. The sequenced sample was PBMCs. This TCR was recovered from a boy under 18 in good health and CMV-seronegative. The rearrangement joins TRBV4-1 to TRBJ1-5; D remains unclear. CDR3 protein: CASSQETYSNQPQHF. The CDR3 DNA reads TGCGCCAGCAGCCAAGAGACATATAGCAATCAGCCCCAGCATTTT.